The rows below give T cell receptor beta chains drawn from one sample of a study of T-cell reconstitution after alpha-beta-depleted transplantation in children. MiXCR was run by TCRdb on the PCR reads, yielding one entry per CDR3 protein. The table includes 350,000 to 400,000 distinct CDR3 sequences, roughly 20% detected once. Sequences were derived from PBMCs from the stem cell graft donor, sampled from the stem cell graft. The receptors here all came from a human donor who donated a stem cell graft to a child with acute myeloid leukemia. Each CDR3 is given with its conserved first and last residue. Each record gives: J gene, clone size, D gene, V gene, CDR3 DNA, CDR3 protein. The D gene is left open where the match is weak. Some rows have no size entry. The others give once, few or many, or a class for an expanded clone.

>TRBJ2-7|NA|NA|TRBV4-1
TGCGCCAGCAGCCAAGGACGGACAGTGTCCTACGAGCAGTACTTC
CASSQGRTVSYEQYF
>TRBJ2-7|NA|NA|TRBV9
TGTGCCAGCAGCGTTTGGAGGGAGGTCGAGCAGTACTTC
CASSVWREVEQYF
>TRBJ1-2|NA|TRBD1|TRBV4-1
TGCGCCAGCAGCCCTCGGCCCCTCGACAGGGTGAGCTACTATGGCTACACCTTC
CASSPRPLDRVSYYGYTF
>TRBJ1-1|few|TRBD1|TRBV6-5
TGTGCCAGCAATTTTGGACAGGGGAACACTGAAGCTTTCTTT
CASNFGQGNTEAFF
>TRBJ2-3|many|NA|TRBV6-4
TGTGCCAGCAGTACATCGGAGACAGATACGCAGTATTTT
CASSTSETDTQYF
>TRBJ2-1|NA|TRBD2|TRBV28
TGTGCCAGCAGTCCCGGGGGAGCGGGAGGTTTGGGTGAGCAGTTCTTC
CASSPGGAGGLGEQFF
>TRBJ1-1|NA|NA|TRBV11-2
TGTGCCAGCAGTGTACAGGGAGGCGGCACTGAAGCTTTCTTT
CASSVQGGGTEAFF
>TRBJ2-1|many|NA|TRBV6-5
TGTGCCAGCACTATACACAATGAGCAGTTCTTC
CASTIHNEQFF
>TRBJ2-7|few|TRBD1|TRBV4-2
TGTGCCAGCAGCCAAGAGACAGGGGGCGCATTCTACGAGCAGTACTTC
CASSQETGGAFYEQYF
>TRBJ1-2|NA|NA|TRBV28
TGTAGAATGGACTATGGCTACACCTTC
CRMDYGYTF
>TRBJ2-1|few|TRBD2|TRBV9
TGTGCCAGCAGCCAGACCGGGACTACCAATGAGCAGTTCTTC
CASSQTGTTNEQFF
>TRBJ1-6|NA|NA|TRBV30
TGTGCCTGGAGCGGGGTGAATAATTCACCCCTCCACTTT
CAWSGVNNSPLHF
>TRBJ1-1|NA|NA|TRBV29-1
TGCAGCGTTGAGCGTCAGCTAATGAACACTGAAGCTTTCTTT
CSVERQLMNTEAFF
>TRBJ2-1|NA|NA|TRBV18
TGTGCCAGCTCACCATTGGATAATGCGGTATACAATGAGCAGTTCTTC
CASSPLDNAVYNEQFF
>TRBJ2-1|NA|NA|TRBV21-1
TGTGCCAGCAGCCCCCGCGGGGGAAGTTCGTACAATGAGCAGTTCTTC
CASSPRGGSSYNEQFF
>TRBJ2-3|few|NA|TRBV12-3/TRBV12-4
TGTGCCAGCAGTTTGGGGGCGGAGGGAGATACGCAGTATTTT
CASSLGAEGDTQYF
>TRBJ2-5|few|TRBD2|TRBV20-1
TGCAGTGCTAGCAGCGCTAGCGGGAGAAAGACCCAGTACTTC
CSASSASGRKTQYF
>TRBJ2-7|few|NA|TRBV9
TGTGCCAGCAGCGTAGACCACGGGTTCGAGCAGTACTTC
CASSVDHGFEQYF
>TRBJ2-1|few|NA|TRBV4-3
TGCGCCAGCAGCCCGCGGCGATTCAATGAGCAGTTCTTC
CASSPRRFNEQFF
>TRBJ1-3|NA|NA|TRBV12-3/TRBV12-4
TGTGCCAGCAGACCGGGGTCCTCTGGAAACACCATATATTTT
CASRPGSSGNTIYF
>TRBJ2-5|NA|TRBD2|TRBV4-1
TGCGCCAGCAGCCAAAACTTCGGACTAGCGGGAGTGGAAGAGACCCAGTACTTC
CASSQNFGLAGVEETQYF
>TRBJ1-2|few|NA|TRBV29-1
TGCAGCGTTGAAGGGGGGACAACCCATGGCTACACCTTC
CSVEGGTTHGYTF
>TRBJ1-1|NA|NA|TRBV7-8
TGTGCCAGCAGCACGCTCAGTACGAACACTGAAGCTTTCTTT
CASSTLSTNTEAFF